What follows are 22 T cell receptor beta chains derived from one specimen sequenced in a study of shared clonotypes between healthy human individuals. As defined, naive CD8 cells were CD45RO-negative and positively selected for CCR7, with terminally differentiated effector memory CD45RA+ cells excluded. Some clones are missing from TCRdb's copy, which holds only in-frame ones; the method was immunoSEQ multiplex PCR. The data hold 800,000 or so clones, with around 96% observed a single time. Sequencing input: naive CD8+ T cells sorted from blood. These receptors originate from a man aged 30-40 years in good health.

The chain uses TRBV7-9 and TRBJ2-3; 9 positions agree with TRBD1. The CDR3 runs 17 residues. V gave up 5 bases and J gave up 3 bases; unmatched junction bases: 12. The germline V gene has CDR1 SEHNR and CDR2 FQNEAQ (reference sequence). The CDR3 sequence: CASSLLAQGAQTDTQYF. The CDR3 nucleotides are TGTGCCAGCAGCCTATTAGCACAGGGGGCGCAAACAGATACGCAGTATTTT. Full variable domain (remainder filled in from reference TRBV7-9 and TRBJ2-3): DTGVSQNPRHKITKRGQNVTFRCDPISEHNRLYWYRQTLGQGPEFLTYFQNEAQLEKSRLLSDRFSAERPKGSFSTLEIQRTEQGDSAMYLCASSLLAQGAQTDTQYFGPGTRLTVL.

CDR3 in DNA: TGTGCCAGCAGCCGAGCGGGACAGGGGTATGTTGAGCAGTTCTTC. As protein: CASSRAGQGYVEQFF. The rearrangement links TRBV11-3 to TRBJ2-1; TRBD1 matches 10 bases. V shed 5 bases and J 9 bases; nucleotides not matched to a gene: 10. The CDR3 contains 15 residues. Germline V gene sequence: CDR1 SGHNT, CDR2 YENEEA.

V is TRBV30 and J is TRBJ1-5; 7 bases are shared with TRBD1. This CDR3 is built from 15 residues. V dropped 3 bases and J dropped 0; count of bases not matched to a gene: 5. Per germline, CDR1 GTSNPN and CDR2 SVGIG (reference sequence). DNA of the CDR3: TGTGCCTGGAGCCCAGGGACAGTTAGCAATCAGCCCCAGCATTTT. Amino acids: CAWSPGTVSNQPQHF.

The gene calls are TRBV7-9 and TRBJ2-1, with 10 bases fitting TRBD2. Trimming at V came to 2 bases and at J to 8 bases, leaving 6 bases not matched to a gene. The CDR3 contains 15 residues. CDR1 SEHNR and CDR2 FQNEAQ come from the germline V gene (reference sequence). CDR3 sequence (DNA): TGTGCCAGCAGCTTACAAGCGGGAGGGTCGGATGAGCAGTTCTTC. This encodes CASSLQAGGSDEQFF.

The genes are TRBV2 and TRBJ2-5; D unresolved. V gave up 3 bases and J gave up 4 bases, with 9 bases separating them. The CDR3 loop spans 13 amino acids. Germline V lookup: CDR1 SNHLY, CDR2 FYNNEI. The CDR3: CASSEGFGETQYF. As DNA, the CDR3 is TGTGCCAGCAGTGAGGGGTTTGGAGAGACCCAGTACTTC.

This clone appeared once. This chain links TRBV7-7 with TRBJ2-7, with 9 positions matching TRBD1. The V and J ends lost 6 bases and 5 bases, in that order; junction bases with no gene match: 8. The CDR3 spans 14 residues. Per the germline V gene, CDR1 is SSHAT and CDR2 is FNYEAQ (reference sequence). This CDR3 reads CASSSWTGVHEQYF. The CDR3, as DNA: TGTGCCAGCAGTTCCTGGACAGGGGTCCACGAGCAGTACTTC.

This chain uses TRBV5-5 with TRBJ2-3; a weak D match, TRBD1 (6 bases). Germline V CDR1 and CDR2: SGHKS, YYEKEE (reference sequence). This CDR3 spans 14 amino acids. V dropped 4 bases and J dropped 2 bases, with 11 bases sitting between them. CDR3 in amino acids: CASSNQGYTDTQYF. The CDR3 DNA sequence: TGTGCCAGCAGCAATCAGGGGTACACAGATACGCAGTATTTT.

V gene TRBV5-4 combines with J gene TRBJ2-3, with D possibly matching TRBD2 (7 bases). Germline assignment: CDR1 SGHNT and CDR2 YYREEE (reference sequence). The CDR3 length is 15 residues. The germline V and J ends were trimmed by 4 bases and 10 bases, with 22 bases remaining between them. CDR3 region: CASSELPGGGSAQYF. The CDR3 nucleotides are TGTGCCAGCAGCGAACTCCCTGGGGGCGGGAGTGCGCAGTATTTT.

The chain has TRBV27 and TRBJ2-5, with 8 positions matching TRBD1. This CDR3 comprises 15 residues. Germline-derived CDR1 and CDR2 are MNHEY and SMNVEV (reference sequence). With 5 bases clipped from V and 5 bases from J, the junction kept 10 bases outside the gene matches. In nucleotides, the CDR3 is TGTGCCAGCAGTACCTACCAGGGGGCTCGGGAGACCCAGTACTTC. It is translated as CASSTYQGARETQYF.

This chain uses TRBV10-1 with TRBJ2-2, with 7 bases matching TRBD1. V lost 2 bases, J lost 3 bases, and 9 bases stayed unmatched. The germline V gene has CDR1 WNHNN and CDR2 SYGVQD (reference sequence). CDR3 length: 17 residues. The CDR3, as DNA: TGCGCCAGCAGTGAGGATTCACGGACAGGCTACACCGGGGAGCTGTTTTTT. Translating it yields CASSEDSRTGYTGELFF.

The V gene is TRBV11-1, the J gene TRBJ2-1, with D perhaps TRBD2 (5 bases). CDR3 length equals 12 residues. Trimming took off 0 bases at V and 9 bases at J, with 6 bases between the two ends. The germline CDR1 and CDR2 sequences are SGHAT and FQDESV (reference sequence). The CDR3 sequence: CASSLAGVEQFF. CDR3 DNA: TGTGCCAGCAGCTTAGCGGGAGTTGAGCAGTTCTTC. The full variable domain, in which reference TRBV11-1 and TRBJ2-1 provide the parts outside the CDR3, is EAEVAQSPRYKITEKSQAVAFWCDPISGHATLYWYRQILGQGPELLVQFQDESVVDDSQLPKDRFSAERLKGVDSTLKIQPAELGDSAMYLCASSLAGVEQFFGPGTRLTVL.

A remark on this clone: Different DNA sequences within this sample yield the same CDR3. The chain joins TRBV6-5 to TRBJ2-5; 7 bases agree with TRBD1. The germline gives CDR1 MNHEY, CDR2 SVGAGI. This CDR3 is built from 14 residues. V was pared by 2 bases and J by 1 base, with 1 base of the junction left unmatched. Here the CDR3 DNA reads TGTGCCAGCAGTTACCGGGACAGCCAAGAGACCCAGTACTTC. Its translation: CASSYRDSQETQYF.

V gene TRBV27 combines with J gene TRBJ2-3; D not resolved. This CDR3 is built from 12 residues. The V end was cut by 7 bases, the J end by 2 bases, with 7 bases between. CDR1 is MNHEY, CDR2 SMNVEV, per germline (reference sequence). The CDR3 loop is CASTSPTDTQYF. The CDR3 DNA follows: TGTGCCAGCACTTCTCCCACAGATACGCAGTATTTT.

A word on this clone: The sample holds other DNA sequences that translate to the same CDR3. The V and J genes are TRBV27 and TRBJ2-7; D unclear. CDR1 and CDR2 (germline): MNHEY, SMNVEV (reference sequence). Trimming left V 0 bases short and J 2 bases short, with 5 bases between. The CDR3 length is 13 residues. CDR3 DNA: TGTGCCAGCAGTTTATCGTTCACCTACGAGCAGTACTTC. Translation: CASSLSFTYEQYF.

CDR3 in amino acids: CASSLDPGDGYEQYF. CDR3 in DNA: TGTGCCAGCAGCTTAGATCCAGGGGACGGCTACGAGCAGTACTTC. The rearrangement joins TRBV7-6 to TRBJ2-7, with D tentatively TRBD1 (6 bases). This CDR3 is 15 amino acids long. The V and J ends lost 1 base and 3 bases respectively, with 13 bases between them. Germline loops: CDR1 SGHVS, CDR2 FNYEAQ. The full variable domain, with the rest looked up from reference TRBV7-6 and TRBJ2-7, is GAGVSQSPRYKVTKRGQDVALRCDPISGHVSLYWYRQALGQGPEFLTYFNYEAQQDKSGLPNDRFSAERPEGSISTLTIQRTEQRDSAMYRCASSLDPGDGYEQYFGPGTRLTVT.

This clone was seen only once. The chain is built from TRBV14 and TRBJ2-7, with 7 positions matching TRBD2. This CDR3 spans 15 amino acids. After removal of 0 bases from V and 6 bases from J, the junction contained 8 bases not matched to a gene. Looked up from germline, CDR1 is SGHDN and CDR2 is FVKESK. The DNA for the CDR3 is TGTGCCAGCAGCCAAGATGCGGGAGCTTCCACCGAGCAGTACTTC. Translation: CASSQDAGASTEQYF.

For the CDR3, the DNA is TGTGCCAGCAGCACAGAAGATGAAAAACTGTTTTTT. This codes for CASSTEDEKLFF. The J gene is TRBJ1-4, the V gene TRBV9; D uncertain. This CDR3 comprises 12 residues. Trimming shortened V by 4 bases and J by 6 bases, and 7 bases separated the two germline ends. Germline CDR1 is SGDLS and CDR2 is YYNGEE.

This chain links TRBV7-9 with TRBJ2-5; D is uncertain. Germline CDR1 reads SEHNR; CDR2 reads FQNEAQ (reference sequence). This CDR3 comprises 17 residues. V lost 4 bases and J 1 base, leaving 19 bases between the germline ends. The CDR3 here is CASSSPAVGMGQETQYF. The DNA for the CDR3 is TGTGCCAGCAGCTCCCCGGCAGTGGGTATGGGCCAAGAGACCCAGTACTTC.

The CDR3 sequence is CASSDAGGFFNEQFF. CDR3 sequence (DNA): TGTGCCAGCAGTGATGCCGGAGGGTTCTTCAATGAGCAGTTCTTC. The chain has TRBV2 and TRBJ2-1; TRBD2 is a possible D gene (6 bases). V dropped 3 bases and J dropped 6 bases, with 15 bases sitting between them. The germline V gene encodes CDR1 SNHLY and CDR2 FYNNEI. The CDR3 consists of 15 residues. Looking up the rest from reference TRBV2 and TRBJ2-1 gives the full variable domain: EPEVTQTPSHQVTQMGQEVILRCVPISNHLYFYWYRQILGQKVEFLVSFYNNEISEKSEIFDDQFSVERPDGSNFTLKIRSTKLEDSAMYFCASSDAGGFFNEQFFGPGTRLTVL.

This chain connects TRBV4-1 to TRBJ2-1, with 8 bases identical to TRBD1. Germline V lookup: CDR1 MGHRA, CDR2 YSYEKL. The CDR3 has 17 amino acids. V lost 4 bases to trimming and J lost 3 bases; unmatched junction nucleotides: 11. The CDR3 coding sequence is TGCGCCAGCAGCCTCCAACAGGGGGGACTGCTCTACAATGAGCAGTTCTTC. It codes for CASSLQQGGLLYNEQFF.

This clone was recorded only once. The chain recombines TRBV9 with TRBJ2-1, with 10 bases lining up with TRBD2. The CDR3 has 17 amino acids. V shed 1 base and J 5 bases; nucleotides not matched to a gene: 9. Germline V lookup: CDR1 SGDLS, CDR2 YYNGEE. The DNA for the CDR3 is TGTGCCAGCAGCGTACGGATACTAGCGGGAATCCACAATGAGCAGTTCTTC. Translation: CASSVRILAGIHNEQFF.

The rearrangement uses TRBV29-1 and TRBJ2-7, with 14 bases lining up with TRBD2. J lost 6 bases, V lost 5 bases, and 9 bases had no gene match. This CDR3 is built from 15 residues. Germline CDR1 reads SQVTM; CDR2 reads ANQGSEA. CDR3 residues: CSVTYGTSGSGEQYF. The DNA of the CDR3 is TGCAGCGTTACCTATGGGACTAGCGGGAGTGGCGAGCAGTACTTC.